This record covers a single T cell receptor (beta chain). Its antigen remains unknown. This CDR3 spans 17 amino acids. The germline V gene has CDR1 SGHRS and CDR2 YFSETQ. V was pared by 0 bases and J by 4 bases, with 7 bases of the junction left unmatched. The data originate from a study of response to subunit inactivated influenza vaccine. Study results and caveats: With each seasonal influenza vaccination, the authors suggested, few new T cells are recruited.

Using its own MiXCR run on the RT-PCR reads, TCRdb lists one record per CDR3 protein. This table holds approximately 700,000 distinct CDR3 sequences, approximately 14% found once. The genes are TRBV5-1 and TRBJ2-1; 10 bases are a match to TRBD2. The input for sequencing was PBMCs from blood, taken roughly 12 days after vaccination. The clonotype was recovered from a man in his fifties or sixties who received an inactivated influenza vaccine. CDR3 in DNA: TGCGCCAGCAGCTTGGCCGGACTAGCGGCTAGTTACAATGAGCAGTTCTTC. As protein: CASSLAGLAASYNEQFF. Supplemented by reference TRBV5-1 and TRBJ2-1, the full variable domain reads KAGVTQTPRYLIKTRGQQVTLSCSPISGHRSVSWYQQTPGQGLQFLFEYFSETQRNKGNFPGRFSGRQFSNSRSEMNVSTLELGDSALYLCASSLAGLAASYNEQFFGPGTRLTVL.